The sequence of this TCR beta chain was determined in a study of cytomegalovirus exposure and HLA in healthy donors. Study context: Earlier results showed 117 million unique TCR beta sequences derived from 150 million to 200 million T cells. Findings of the study overall: TCR association rates varied by HLA locus in a later analysis, with DRB1 highest and HLA-C lowest. HLA alleles showed associations with 15,000 to 20,000 TCR beta sequences in a later analysis, at a 0.05 false discovery rate.

Primers included in the PCR were 60 Vbeta and 13 Jbeta primers. Some clones are missing from TCRdb's copy, which holds only in-frame ones; the method was immunoSEQ multiplex PCR. The table records over 150,000 clones, 65% to 80% of them present only once. V was cut by 2 bases and J by 3 bases, with 10 bases left in between. The CDR3 is 14 amino acids. The V gene's germline CDR1 is MNHNS and CDR2 SASEGT. On this clone itself: Its antigen is not known.

The receptor comes from a man in his late teens or twenties in good health and CMV-seronegative. Sample: PBMCs. This chain uses TRBV6-1 with TRBJ1-1; the D is unclear. For the CDR3, the DNA is TGTGCCAGCAGTGAATTAGGCGGGGACACTGAAGCTTTCTTT. Amino acids: CASSELGGDTEAFF.